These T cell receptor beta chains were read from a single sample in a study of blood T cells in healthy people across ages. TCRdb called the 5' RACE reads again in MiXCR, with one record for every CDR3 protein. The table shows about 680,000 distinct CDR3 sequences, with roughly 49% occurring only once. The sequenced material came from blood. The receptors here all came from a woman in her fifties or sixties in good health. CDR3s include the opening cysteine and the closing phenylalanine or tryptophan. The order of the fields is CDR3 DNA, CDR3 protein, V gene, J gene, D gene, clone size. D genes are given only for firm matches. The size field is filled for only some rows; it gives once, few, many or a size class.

TGTGCCAGCAGTTTCTTTAGCGGGAGGGCCGGGAACGAGCAGTACTTC	CASSFFSGRAGNEQYF	TRBV7-8	TRBJ2-7	TRBD2	few
TGCGCCAGCAGCCCCCGAGACTTAAGGACTGAAGCTTTCTTT	CASSPRDLRTEAFF	TRBV5-1	TRBJ1-1	.	few
TGTGCCATCAGTGAGACAGGGGACGACGGTGGCTACACCTTC	CAISETGDDGGYTF	TRBV10-3	TRBJ1-2	TRBD1	few
TGTGCCAGCAGTTTAGGATTTACGATTCTAGGGACCGAGTACGAGCAGTACTTC	CASSLGFTILGTEYEQYF	TRBV12-3/TRBV12-4	TRBJ2-7	.	few
TGTGCCAGCAGCAAAGTAGGGACAGGGAGACGAGAGACCCAGTACTTC	CASSKVGTGRRETQYF	TRBV21-1	TRBJ2-5	.	few
TGTGCCAGCAAACTCACCTACGAGCAGTACTTC	CASKLTYEQYF	TRBV2	TRBJ2-7	.	.
TGCAGTGCTAGTTCGTCGAGCGGGAGCCAAGAGACCCAGTACTTC	CSASSSSGSQETQYF	TRBV20-1	TRBJ2-5	TRBD2	.
TGTGCCAGCAGCCAACGAACATACCAAGGGGGCTACACCTTC	CASSQRTYQGGYTF	TRBV28	TRBJ1-2	.	few
TGTGCCACCAGTCCCGTGAGGGGCCAGACTAGTAACACCTACAATGGGCAGTTCTTC	CATSPVRGQTSNTYNGQFF	TRBV24-1	TRBJ2-1	.	.
TGTGCCACCAGTGATTTGTGGGGCAATGAGCAGTTCTTC	CATSDLWGNEQFF	TRBV24-1	TRBJ2-1	.	.
TGTGCCAGCAGCCGCTCCTCGGGGTCAAGTTTGGGCAATGAGCAGTTCTTC	CASSRSSGSSLGNEQFF	TRBV3-1	TRBJ2-1	.	.
TGCGCCGGCAGCTTGGGGGGCACCGAAGCTTTCTTT	CAGSLGGTEAFF	TRBV5-1	TRBJ1-1	.	.
TGTGCCAGCAACACATGGGGACAGAACACAGATATGCAGTATTTT	CASNTWGQNTDMQYF	TRBV7-2	TRBJ2-3	TRBD1	.
TGCAGCGTTGAAGGTGTCAGGGGGAGGGAGACCCAGTACTTC	CSVEGVRGRETQYF	TRBV29-1	TRBJ2-5	.	few
TGTGCCGCGTCCAGGGGATCCTACAATGAGCAGTTCTTC	CAASRGSYNEQFF	TRBV6-2/TRBV6-3	TRBJ2-1	.	.
TGTGCCATCAGTGGACGCGAGACAGGGGCCACTGAAGCTTTCTTT	CAISGRETGATEAFF	TRBV10-3	TRBJ1-1	TRBD1	.
TGTGCCAGCAGCCAAGATATGGGGACCACTAATGAAAAACTGTTTTTT	CASSQDMGTTNEKLFF	TRBV3-1	TRBJ1-4	.	.
TGCGCCAGCGGTTTACAGGGAGACACTGGAGCTTTCTTT	CASGLQGDTGAFF	TRBV4-3	TRBJ1-1	.	.
TGTGCCAGCTCACAGGGACCGGGACAGGATTATGGCTACACCTTC	CASSQGPGQDYGYTF	TRBV18	TRBJ1-2	TRBD1	.
TGTGCCATGGGACAGACCTACGAGCAGTACTTC	CAMGQTYEQYF	TRBV10-3	TRBJ2-7	TRBD1	few
TGCAGCGTTGGCAGTACAGGGAAGGGTCAGCCCCAGCATTTT	CSVGSTGKGQPQHF	TRBV29-1	TRBJ1-5	.	.
TGCAGTGCCAAGTTCGCCCGGGACATTTTTTCACCCCTCCACTTT	CSAKFARDIFSPLHF	TRBV20-1	TRBJ1-6	.	.
TGTGCCAGCAGCTCGGGGGGAGGTACAGATACGCAGTATTTT	CASSSGGGTDTQYF	TRBV11-2	TRBJ2-3	TRBD2	.
TGTGCCTCGGGGACAGCAACTAATGAAAAACTGTTTTTT	CASGTATNEKLFF	TRBV6-5	TRBJ1-4	TRBD1	once
TGTGCCAGCAGCTTAGCCGGGGCAGGCGGTTACCAATACTACGAGCAGTACTTC	CASSLAGAGGYQYYEQYF	TRBV7-8	TRBJ2-7	.	.
TGTGCCAGCAGCTCCCTAGGACAGGGGGCACAAGAGACCCAGTACTTC	CASSSLGQGAQETQYF	TRBV11-2	TRBJ2-5	TRBD1	few
TGTGCCAGCAGCCACAGGGGGAGTAAGCCCCAGCATTTT	CASSHRGSKPQHF	TRBV3-1	TRBJ1-5	TRBD1	.
TGCGCCAGCAGCCCCGATTCAGTGAATGAAAAACTGTTTTTT	CASSPDSVNEKLFF	TRBV5-1	TRBJ1-4	.	few
TGCAGTGCTACCGAGACTAGGGGCAGGTACGAGCAGTACTTC	CSATETRGRYEQYF	TRBV20-1	TRBJ2-7	.	.